This T cell receptor beta chain appears in the sequencing data of a study of regulatory T cells in long-lasting Graves disease listed by TCRdb under 2021. For the wider study: In the newly diagnosed Graves' disease group, patients had been taking antithyroid drugs for less than 3 months. Peripheral blood TCR sequencing and RNA sequencing compared persistent Graves' disease patients with newly diagnosed Graves' disease patients. The study was conducted in China and was registered as a clinical trial. TCR sequencing covered some 13 persistent and roughly 20 newly diagnosed Graves' disease patients, about 35 samples in total.

The sample's time point label, decoded: newly diagnosed GD, antithyroid drugs for less than 3 months. For both TCR sequencing and RNA sequencing, RNA was extracted from PBMCs in TRIzol. The diagnosis of Graves' disease was made according to American Thyroid Association guidelines. The patients came from an endocrinology department in Xi'an, China. Each patient gave roughly 10 milliliters of peripheral blood, collected in an EDTA anticoagulant tube. Ficoll Paque Plus density gradient separation was used to isolate PBMCs, and no further T cell sorting was performed. An Agilent 2100 Bioanalyzer and agarose gel were used to check RNA quality, and a NanoDrop 2000 was used to measure RNA concentration. Summary of the overall study and its limitations: Only peripheral blood was studied, because thyroid tissue, the primary lesion, was inaccessible. Sequencing and analysis were restricted to the TCR beta chain. The authors noted that the small sample size was a limitation that may lower accuracy. Persistent patients shared more public clonotypes among themselves (2,741) than newly diagnosed patients did (about 1,000). Compared with newly diagnosed patients, persistent Graves' disease patients had lower TCR Shannon entropy and fewer highly expanded clones, which suggests clonal expansion. TRBV28, TRBJ1-2 and TRBJ2-5 were preferentially used in persistent disease, while TRBV20-1 and TRBJ2-1 were favored in newly diagnosed disease.

Comments on this clonotype: Its antigen is still unknown. No base-level quality is on record; no much larger clone is a single base apart.

Library creation used multiplex PCR. The sample was run on an Illumina HiSeq 4000. To build TCR beta libraries, CDR3 regions were amplified by Arm-PCR using iRepertoire HTBI primers. PCR products were gel purified before sequencing. On the authors' methods: A total of around 66 TRBV and 14 TRBJ segments were identified across samples and were used for gene usage analysis of CDR3 amino acid clonotypes. Filtered high-quality paired reads were merged into contigs using COPE and FqMerger. Contigs were aligned with BLAST to IMGT TRBV, TRBD and TRBJ reference genes, and CDR3 was defined per IMGT. Any clonotype with a frequency above 0.1% was counted as a highly expanded clone. Shannon entropy was used to measure repertoire diversity, and the Gini coefficient was used to measure V-J evenness. Public clonotypes were defined as clonotypes shared by more than one individual. TCRdb applied fastp at Q25 and MiXCR to the public reads, then kept only in-frame beta chains. Under each unique CDR3 protein, matching rows form one entry showing the most common genes and DNA. The V and J calls follow TCRdb's processing rather than the paper's. A total of about 440,000 distinct CDR3 sequences appear in this sample, approximately 16% of them only once. Approximately 12% of the sample is taken by the ten largest.

Looking up the germline V gene (reference sequence) yields CDR1 DFQATT and CDR2 SNEGSKA. Trimming takes 3 bases off V and 6 bases off J; junction bases not matched to a gene: 10. From its cysteine to its phenylalanine, the CDR3 spans 14 amino acids. Solely the CDR3 DNA is kept, with 42 bases framed from the first base. The sample was also reused in another study, on T cells in Graves' hyperthyroidism and ophthalmopathy. Per the second study: A patient counted as having stable Graves' hyperthyroidism if no progression to ophthalmopathy occurred over 18 months of follow-up. Hyperthyroidism patients were newly diagnosed, had a disease duration of under 2 months, and were aged 18 to 65 years. Exclusion was applied to patients with uncontrolled infections, other autoimmune diseases, pregnancy or lactation. Diagnoses were established on the basis of clinical symptoms, serum thyroxine and TRAb, thyroid ultrasound, and orbital computed tomography. The TCR CDR3 was subjected to a first round of RT-PCR using the HTBI primer set and the Qiagen OneStep RT-PCR kit. Blood samples also contained most of the expanded thyroid clonotypes (frequency above 0.001), which suggests that blood repertoires may reflect thyroid immune responses. A 13 V-J signature model separated ophthalmopathy from stable hyperthyroidism, with roughly 88% sensitivity and about 81% specificity in cross-validation and 80%/75% in testing. In validation, the model predicted progression to ophthalmopathy with approximately 70% sensitivity and around 72% specificity, a median of approximately 6.5 months before onset. To identify TCR V-J signatures that set the groups apart, the researchers used a discovery cohort of 100 patients, made up of some 41 with Graves' ophthalmopathy and 57 with stable Graves' hyperthyroidism. Prospective prediction of ophthalmopathy was tested in an independent validation cohort of about 19 hyperthyroidism patients and around 16 patients who later progressed to ophthalmopathy. The roughly 91 discovery patients were randomly split 7:3 into training and test sets. The study also compared thyroid tissue and blood T-cell repertoires from a handful of Graves' hyperthyroidism patients. After sampling, hyperthyroidism patients received methimazole starting at 30 mg daily, and ophthalmopathy patients received high-dose intravenous methylprednisolone. Libraries were constructed in a second round of multiplex PCR, after which size selection and purification were carried out. Libraries were sequenced paired-end with 100 bp reads on an Illumina HiSeq2000. SOAPnuke was used to process the raw data, with reads discarded if the reads contained adapters or uncalled bases, had a mean Phred below 15, or lacked an exact constant-primer or identifier match. High-quality paired reads were merged with COPE v1.2.5, and unique nucleotide sequences were defined as clonotypes. MiTCR v1.1 was used to align the clonotypes against IMGT TRBV, TRBD and TRBJ reference segments. Analysis was restricted to V-J combinations with a frequency above 0.0001, which covered about 99% of repertoires. A TCS score was defined as the ratio between F50 (clonal expansion) and ExV (chaos), using BLOSUM62-based TCRdist between CDR3 peptides within each V-J. Welch's t-statistics and random forest reduced fewer than 600 V-J features to roughly 13, which were used in a naive Bayes classifier (R e1071). No statistical method was used to fix the sample size in advance, and group allocation was not hidden from the investigators. According to the paper, TCR Vbeta CDR3 sequencing was carried out on 135 peripheral blood samples, which came from 40 to 45 ophthalmopathy, 75 to 80 hyperthyroidism and about 17 progressor patients.

This sample comprised peripheral blood mononuclear cells (PBMCs), obtained at new diagnosis, from a patient treated with antithyroid drugs. The chain links TRBV20-1 with TRBJ2-7, with 8 bases matching TRBD2. This TCR derives from a woman in her 30s with Graves disease. Donor details come from another sample of the same person, matched by shared clones. The CDR3 reads CSASLPGLVGEQYF. The DNA is TGCAGTGCTAGCCTTCCGGGACTAGTCGGCGAGCAGTACTTC.